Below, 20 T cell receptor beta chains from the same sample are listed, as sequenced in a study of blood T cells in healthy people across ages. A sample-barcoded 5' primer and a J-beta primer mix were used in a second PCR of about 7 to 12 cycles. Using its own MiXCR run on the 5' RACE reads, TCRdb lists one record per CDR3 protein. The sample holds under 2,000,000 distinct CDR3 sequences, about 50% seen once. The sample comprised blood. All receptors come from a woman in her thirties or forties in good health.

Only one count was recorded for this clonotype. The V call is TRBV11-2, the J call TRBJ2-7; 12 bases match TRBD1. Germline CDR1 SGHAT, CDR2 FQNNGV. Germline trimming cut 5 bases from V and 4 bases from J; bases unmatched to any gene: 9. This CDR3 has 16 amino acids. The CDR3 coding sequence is TGTGCCAGCAGCCCGAGGCCGGGACAGGGGGCATACGAGCAGTACTTC. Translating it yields CASSPRPGQGAYEQYF.

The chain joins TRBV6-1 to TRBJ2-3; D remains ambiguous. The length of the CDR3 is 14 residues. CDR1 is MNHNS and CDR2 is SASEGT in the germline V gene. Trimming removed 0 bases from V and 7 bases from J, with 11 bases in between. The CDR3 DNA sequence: TGTGCCAGCAGTGAAGCGGGTGGAGAGCATACGCAGTATTTT. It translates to CASSEAGGEHTQYF.

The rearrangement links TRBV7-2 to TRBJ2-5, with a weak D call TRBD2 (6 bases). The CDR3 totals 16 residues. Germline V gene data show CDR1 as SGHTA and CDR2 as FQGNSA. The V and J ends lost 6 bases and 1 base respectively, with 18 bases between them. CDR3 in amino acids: CASRHRLGGSQETQYF. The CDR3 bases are TGTGCCAGCAGACACAGACTCGGGGGTTCCCAAGAGACCCAGTACTTC.

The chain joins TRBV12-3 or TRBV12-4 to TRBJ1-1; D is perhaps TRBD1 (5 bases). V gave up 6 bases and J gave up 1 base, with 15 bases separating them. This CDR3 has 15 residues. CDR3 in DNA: TGTGCCAGCAGGAAGGGGCCAGGATGGAACACTGAAGCTTTCTTT. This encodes CASRKGPGWNTEAFF.

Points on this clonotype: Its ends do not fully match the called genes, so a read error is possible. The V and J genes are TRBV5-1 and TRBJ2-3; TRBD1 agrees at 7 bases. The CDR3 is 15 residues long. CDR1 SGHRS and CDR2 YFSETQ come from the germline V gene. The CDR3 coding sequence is TGTGCCAGCAGCTTGACAGGGTCGGGCACAGATACGCAGTATTTT. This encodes CASSLTGSGTDTQYF.

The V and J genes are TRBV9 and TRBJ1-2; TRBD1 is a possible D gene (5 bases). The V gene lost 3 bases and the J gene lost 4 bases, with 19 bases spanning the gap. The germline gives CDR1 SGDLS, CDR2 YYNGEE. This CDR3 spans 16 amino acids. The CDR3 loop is CASSASSGPLTYGYTF. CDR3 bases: TGTGCCAGCAGCGCATCCTCGGGACCACTAACCTATGGCTACACCTTC.

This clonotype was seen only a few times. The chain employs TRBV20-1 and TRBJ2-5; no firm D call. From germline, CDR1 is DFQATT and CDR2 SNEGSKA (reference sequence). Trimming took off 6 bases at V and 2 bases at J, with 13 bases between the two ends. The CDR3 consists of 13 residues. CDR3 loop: CSAIMGTQETQYF. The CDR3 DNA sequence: TGCAGTGCCATTATGGGTACGCAAGAGACCCAGTACTTC.

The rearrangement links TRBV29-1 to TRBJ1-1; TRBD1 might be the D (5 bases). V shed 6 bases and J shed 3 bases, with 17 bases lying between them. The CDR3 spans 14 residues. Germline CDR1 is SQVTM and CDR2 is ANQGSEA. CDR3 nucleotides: TGCAGCGTCGACAGACCGAGAGGCGACACTGAAGCTTTCTTT. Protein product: CSVDRPRGDTEAFF.

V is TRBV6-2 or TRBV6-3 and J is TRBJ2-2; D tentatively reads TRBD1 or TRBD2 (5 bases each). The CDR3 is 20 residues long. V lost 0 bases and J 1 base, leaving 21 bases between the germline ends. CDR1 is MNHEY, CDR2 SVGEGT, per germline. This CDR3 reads CASSYSMARGPGMNTGELFF. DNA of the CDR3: TGTGCCAGCAGTTACTCGATGGCTCGGGGCCCGGGGATGAACACCGGGGAGCTGTTTTTT.

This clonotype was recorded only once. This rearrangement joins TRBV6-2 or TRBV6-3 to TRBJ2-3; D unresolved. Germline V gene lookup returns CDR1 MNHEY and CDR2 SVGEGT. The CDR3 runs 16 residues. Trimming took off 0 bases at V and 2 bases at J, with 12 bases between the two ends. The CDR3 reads CASSYSSRGLTDTQYF. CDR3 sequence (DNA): TGTGCCAGCAGTTACTCGAGTCGCGGCCTCACAGATACGCAGTATTTT.

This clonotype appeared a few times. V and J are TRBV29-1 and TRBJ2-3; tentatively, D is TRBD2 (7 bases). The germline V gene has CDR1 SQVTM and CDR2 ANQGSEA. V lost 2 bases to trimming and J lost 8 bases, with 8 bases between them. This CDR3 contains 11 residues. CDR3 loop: CSVERGGTQYF. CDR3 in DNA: TGCAGCGTTGAAAGGGGGGGTACGCAGTATTTT.

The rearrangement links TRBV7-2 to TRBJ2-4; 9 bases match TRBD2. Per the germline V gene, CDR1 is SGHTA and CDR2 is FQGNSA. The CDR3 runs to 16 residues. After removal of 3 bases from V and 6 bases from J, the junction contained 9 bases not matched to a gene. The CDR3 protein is CASSFGVAGALNIQYF. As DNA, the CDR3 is TGTGCCAGCAGCTTCGGGGTAGCGGGGGCTCTAAACATTCAGTACTTC. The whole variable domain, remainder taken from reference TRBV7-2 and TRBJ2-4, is GAGVSQSPSNKVTEKGKDVELRCDPISGHTALYWYRQSLGQGLEFLIYFQGNSAPDKSGLPSDRFSAERTGGSVSTLTIQRTQQEDSAVYLCASSFGVAGALNIQYFGAGTRLSVL.

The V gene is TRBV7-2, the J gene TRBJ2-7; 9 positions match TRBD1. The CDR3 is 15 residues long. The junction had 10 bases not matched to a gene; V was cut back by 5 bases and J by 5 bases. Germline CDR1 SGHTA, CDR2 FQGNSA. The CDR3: CASSITGTGIHEQYF. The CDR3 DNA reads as TGTGCCAGCAGCATCACCGGGACAGGGATCCACGAGCAGTACTTC.

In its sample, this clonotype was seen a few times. The CDR3 nucleotides read TGTGCCAGCAGCCAAGGAGTCAGCCAAGAGACCCAGTACTTC. Amino acids: CASSQGVSQETQYF. This chain connects TRBV3-1 to TRBJ2-5; D unclear. CDR1 is LGHDT and CDR2 is YNNKEL in the germline V gene (reference sequence). The V gene lost 1 base and the J gene lost 1 base, with 7 bases spanning the gap. CDR3 length: 14 residues.

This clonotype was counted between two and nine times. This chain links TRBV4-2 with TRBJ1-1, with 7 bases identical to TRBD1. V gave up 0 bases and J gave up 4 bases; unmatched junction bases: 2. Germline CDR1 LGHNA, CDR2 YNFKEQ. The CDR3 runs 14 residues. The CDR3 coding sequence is TGTGCCAGCAGCCAAGATGGGGACAGCACTGAAGCTTTCTTT. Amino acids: CASSQDGDSTEAFF.

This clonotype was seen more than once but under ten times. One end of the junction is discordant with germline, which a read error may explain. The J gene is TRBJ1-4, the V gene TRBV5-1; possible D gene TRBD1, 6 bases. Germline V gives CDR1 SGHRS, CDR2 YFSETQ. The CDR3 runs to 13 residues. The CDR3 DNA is TGTGCCAGCAGTTTAGGGGGTCAGGAAAAACTGTTTTTT. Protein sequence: CASSLGGQEKLFF.

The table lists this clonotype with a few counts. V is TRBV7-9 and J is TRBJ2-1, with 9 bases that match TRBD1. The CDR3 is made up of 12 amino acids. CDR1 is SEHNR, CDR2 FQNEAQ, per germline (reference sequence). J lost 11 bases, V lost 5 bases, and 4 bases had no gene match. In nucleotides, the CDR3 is TGTGCCAGCAGCGTAACAGGGGGCAAGCAGTTCTTC. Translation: CASSVTGGKQFF.

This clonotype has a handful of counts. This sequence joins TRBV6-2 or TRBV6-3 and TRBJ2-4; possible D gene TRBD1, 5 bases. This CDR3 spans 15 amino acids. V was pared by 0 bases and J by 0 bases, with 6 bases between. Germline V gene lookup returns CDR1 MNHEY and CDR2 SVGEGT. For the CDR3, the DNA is TGTGCCAGCAGTTACTCCCAGGGAGCCAAAAACATTCAGTACTTC. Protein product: CASSYSQGAKNIQYF.

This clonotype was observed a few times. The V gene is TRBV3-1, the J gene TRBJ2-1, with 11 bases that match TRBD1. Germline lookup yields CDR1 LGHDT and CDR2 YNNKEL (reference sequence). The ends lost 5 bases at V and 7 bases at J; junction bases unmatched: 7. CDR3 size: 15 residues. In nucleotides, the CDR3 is TGTGCCAGCAGCGGATGGGGACAGGGGGTGAATGAGCAGTTCTTC. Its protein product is CASSGWGQGVNEQFF.

The CDR3 sequence: CASSYSLLAGDLSYNEQFF. CDR3 sequence (DNA): TGTGCCAGCAGTTACTCGCTGTTAGCGGGGGACCTCTCCTACAATGAGCAGTTCTTC. J is TRBJ2-1 and V is TRBV6-2 or TRBV6-3; 9 bases are a match to TRBD2. The CDR3 spans 19 residues. The V gene's germline CDR1 is MNHEY and CDR2 SVGEGT. The ends lost 0 bases at V and 0 bases at J; junction bases unmatched: 9.